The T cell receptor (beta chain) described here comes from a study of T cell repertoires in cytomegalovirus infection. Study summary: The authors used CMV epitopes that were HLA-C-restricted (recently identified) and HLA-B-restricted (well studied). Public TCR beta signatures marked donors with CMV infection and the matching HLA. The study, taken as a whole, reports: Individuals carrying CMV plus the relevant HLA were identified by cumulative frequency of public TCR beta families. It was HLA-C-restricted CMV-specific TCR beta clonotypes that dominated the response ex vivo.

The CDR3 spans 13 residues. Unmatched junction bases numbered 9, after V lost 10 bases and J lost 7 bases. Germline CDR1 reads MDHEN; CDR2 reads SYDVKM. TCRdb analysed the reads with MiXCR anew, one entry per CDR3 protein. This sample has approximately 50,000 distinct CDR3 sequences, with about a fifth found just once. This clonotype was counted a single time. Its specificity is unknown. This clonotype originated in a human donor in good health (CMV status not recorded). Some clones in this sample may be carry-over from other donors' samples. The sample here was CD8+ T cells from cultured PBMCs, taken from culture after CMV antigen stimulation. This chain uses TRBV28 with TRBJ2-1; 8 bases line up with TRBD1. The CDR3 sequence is CATGTGFRNEQFF. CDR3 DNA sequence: TGTGCCACGGGGACAGGTTTTAGGAATGAGCAGTTCTTC.